These 10 T cell receptor beta chains share one sample of origin, sequenced in a study of shared clonotypes between healthy human individuals. The data were produced by immunoSEQ multiplex PCR, yet TCRdb's version contains in-frame clones alone and is incomplete. The sample lists roughly 1,100,000 clones; 75% were seen once. The sequenced sample consisted of memory CD4+ T cells sorted from blood. The sample's subset: CD45RA-negative fraction. Receptors were obtained from a man younger than 30 in good health.

The chain joins TRBV6-5 to TRBJ2-3, with D unclear. Germline CDR1 and CDR2: MNHEY and SVGAGI. Trimming took off 0 bases at V and 4 bases at J, with 8 bases between the two ends. CDR3 length equals 14 residues. CDR3 sequence: CASSYSAGSDTQYF. The CDR3 DNA reads TGTGCCAGCAGTTACTCTGCTGGGTCAGATACGCAGTATTTT.

This chain joins TRBV10-3 and TRBJ2-3; 11 bases match TRBD2. The CDR3 extends over 17 amino acids. The germline gives CDR1 ENHRY, CDR2 SYGVKD. V shed 2 bases and J 5 bases; nucleotides not matched to a gene: 9. The CDR3 DNA reads as TGTGCCATCAGTGAGATTTTAGCGGGAGGGCGTGGAGATACGCAGTATTTT. This encodes CAISEILAGGRGDTQYF.

This clone has a handful of counts. V is TRBV29-1 and J is TRBJ2-5, with no clear D. The germline gives CDR1 SQVTM, CDR2 ANQGSEA. The CDR3 has 11 amino acids. Trimming cost V 7 bases and J 2 bases, with 8 bases left between them. CDR3 sequence (DNA): TGCAGCGCGAGTGAACAAGAGACCCAGTACTTC. This translates into CSASEQETQYF.

The rearrangement uses TRBV6-6 and TRBJ1-6; TRBD1 matches at 7 bases. The CDR3 is made up of 14 amino acids. Germline lookup yields CDR1 MNHNY and CDR2 SVGAGI (reference sequence). The V segment lost 6 bases and the J segment 10 bases; nucleotides outside the gene matches: 9. This chain's CDR3 is CASSLQGTASPLHF. Written as DNA, the CDR3 is TGTGCCAGCAGCCTACAGGGGACGGCCTCACCCCTCCACTTT.

This rearrangement joins TRBV5-1 to TRBJ1-5; unclear D gene. Germline-derived CDR1 and CDR2 are SGHRS and YFSETQ. The CDR3 has 12 amino acids. V shed 0 bases and J shed 9 bases, with 7 bases lying between them. The CDR3 nucleotides are TGCGCCAGCAGCTTGGGGGAGCCGCCCCAGCATTTT. Translation: CASSLGEPPQHF.

The chain joins TRBV25-1 to TRBJ2-7; no clear D gene. Per germline, CDR1 MGHDK and CDR2 SYGVNS. Trimming pared 5 bases from V and 2 bases from J, leaving 13 bases between. This CDR3 region has 14 residues. The CDR3 DNA is TGTGCCAGCAGTAACCCCCCCGCTACCTACGAGCAGTACTTC. Translated, it gives CASSNPPATYEQYF.

The gene calls are TRBV25-1 and TRBJ2-1; 13 bases are shared with TRBD2. The CDR3 extends over 15 amino acids. CDR1 MGHDK and CDR2 SYGVNS come from the germline V gene. The trim removed 3 bases at V and 10 bases at J, leaving 6 bases unmatched. For the CDR3, the DNA is TGTGCCAGCAGTGAGGGTGGGACTAGCGGGGTGGAGCAGTTCTTC. Translating it yields CASSEGGTSGVEQFF.

V is TRBV19 and J is TRBJ2-2; D is undetermined. Germline CDR1 LNHDA, CDR2 SQIVND (reference sequence). V lost 1 base, J lost 5 bases, and 11 bases lay in between. The CDR3 sequence is 15 residues long. Written as DNA, the CDR3 is TGTGCCAGTAGTATAGGGACCAAGAGAACCGGGGAGCTGTTTTTT. This translates into CASSIGTKRTGELFF.

V usage is TRBV7-2 and J usage is TRBJ1-5; D is possibly TRBD1 (6 bases). V was trimmed by 0 bases and J by 7 bases, leaving 16 bases between them. This CDR3 has 16 residues. CDR1 is SGHTA, CDR2 FQGNSA, per germline. The CDR3 protein is CASSLATTGIRQPQHF. CDR3 sequence (DNA): TGTGCCAGCAGCTTAGCAACGACAGGAATAAGGCAGCCCCAGCATTTT.

This rearrangement joins TRBV11-2 to TRBJ2-2, with D possibly being TRBD1 or TRBD2 (5 bases each). This CDR3 comprises 18 residues. Germline V CDR1 and CDR2: SGHAT, FQNNGV. The germline V and J ends were trimmed by 4 bases and 0 bases, with 18 bases remaining between them. CDR3 coding DNA: TGTGCCAGCAGCTCCCCCTCGAGGGGCGAACCGAACACCGGGGAGCTGTTTTTT. Encoded protein: CASSSPSRGEPNTGELFF.